These T cell receptor beta chains were read from a single sample in a study of T-cell memory formation after mild COVID-19. MiXCR, applied by TCRdb to the 5' RACE reads, yields one record per CDR3 protein. The sample consists of 380,000 or so distinct CDR3 sequences, roughly an eighth of them appearing once. The sample taken for sequencing was PBMCs or a T cell subset sorted from them (not recorded which). These receptors were obtained from a man aged 18 to 30 who had mild COVID-19 (a few samples of this study predate the infection). Cell type and time point are not known. Both conserved end residues are trimmed from each CDR3. The order of the fields is J gene, V gene, CDR3 protein.

TRBJ2-1,TRBV6-1,ASSVRDREVDEQF
TRBJ2-3,TRBV7-2,ASSSTGFSTDTQY
TRBJ2-1,TRBV6-5,ASSYSTVNEQF
TRBJ2-3,TRBV6-5,ASSRGYRDTQY
TRBJ1-6,TRBV11-2,ASSLVGSTRDSPLH
TRBJ1-6,TRBV28,ASRLDSSGFDSPLH
TRBJ2-1,TRBV7-2,ASSSPLRSNEQF
TRBJ1-1,TRBV5-1,ASSLKGYTEAF
TRBJ1-1,TRBV20-1,SARLNTNTEAF
TRBJ2-1,TRBV27,ASSLSASPYNEQF
TRBJ1-2,TRBV4-3,ASSRGLRGYT
TRBJ2-3,TRBV7-2,ASSSGPGTGVTNTQY
TRBJ1-5,TRBV7-2,ASSSVGGAAGQPQH
TRBJ1-5,TRBV29-1,SVEGGTGATFAQPQH
TRBJ2-5,TRBV5-6,ASSSPGQEETQY
TRBJ2-3,TRBV7-2,ASSQIQGTGTDTQY
TRBJ2-5,TRBV29-1,SVEGGTKTQY
TRBJ2-7,TRBV20-1,SARGPGQGTYEQY
TRBJ2-7,TRBV27,ASSSPRTSGVGYEQY
TRBJ2-3,TRBV7-2,ASSYREYIDTQY
TRBJ1-1,TRBV7-8,ASSPSLGANTEAF
TRBJ2-3,TRBV20-1,SAAVPAVTDTQY
TRBJ2-3,TRBV5-1,ASSLTASGEPTDTQY
TRBJ2-5,TRBV20-1,SASQLAQIQETQY
TRBJ2-5,TRBV5-6,ASSLGSVHQETQY
TRBJ2-7,TRBV28,ASSLQRTYEQY
TRBJ1-6,TRBV9,ASRDREDASPLH
TRBJ2-2,TRBV4-3,ASSQADRPSGGPANTGELF
TRBJ2-2,TRBV7-3,ASSLQRGGYTGELF
TRBJ2-1,TRBV5-1,ASSLNWRSNEQF
TRBJ1-6,TRBV12-3/TRBV12-4,ASRPRDGYSPLH
TRBJ2-3,TRBV7-2,ASSPGLVTDTQY
TRBJ2-1,TRBV7-9,ASSLSLASSYNEQF
TRBJ2-3,TRBV4-1,ASSQELGGVTDTQY
TRBJ2-3,TRBV20-1,SARNPSGEGDTQY
TRBJ2-1,TRBV6-2/TRBV6-3,ASSSVRGAYNEQF
TRBJ1-4,TRBV27,ASSYSPRGGNEKLF
TRBJ2-5,TRBV28,ASSGEGTQY
TRBJ2-3,TRBV5-4,ASSLSRGTDTQY
TRBJ1-1,TRBV12-3/TRBV12-4,ASSFFDPWNTEAF
TRBJ2-2,TRBV5-5,ASSLTSTGRNTGELF
TRBJ2-3,TRBV28,ASSSQGATGTDTQY